These T cell receptor beta chains were read from a single sample in a study of blood T cell repertoires in COVID-19. Assay used: immunoSEQ multiplex PCR; TCRdb lists only in-frame clones, some missing. In the table there are 200,000 to 300,000 clones, roughly 87% of which are singletons. The sample consisted of peripheral blood. These receptors originate from a man aged 55 to 70 who had recovered from COVID-19. Each CDR3 is given with its conserved first and last residue. The D gene is left open where the match is weak. Clone size, where shown, is once, few, many, or a class for clones that have expanded.

clone_size,v_call,j_call,d_call,cdr3_aa,cdr3_nt
.,TRBV28,TRBJ2-2,TRBD2,CASKVAGLAGGPGTGELFF,TGTGCCAGCAAGGTCGCGGGACTAGCGGGGGGGCCGGGCACCGGGGAGCTGTTTTTT
once,TRBV18,TRBJ2-1,.,CASSPQGYNEQFF,TGTGCCAGCTCACCACAGGGGTACAATGAGCAGTTCTTC
.,TRBV6-5,TRBJ1-5,TRBD1,CASSRQGDSNQPQHF,TGTGCCAGCAGTCGACAGGGAGATAGCAATCAGCCCCAGCATTTT
.,TRBV4-1,TRBJ2-7,TRBD1,CASSQAGQGPSYEQYF,TGCGCCAGCAGCCAAGCGGGACAGGGGCCCTCCTACGAGCAGTACTTC
.,TRBV6-6,TRBJ1-6,TRBD1,CASTPPRDRVLSPLHF,TGTGCCAGCACCCCGCCCCGGGACAGGGTTTTATCACCCCTCCACTTT
once,TRBV10-3,TRBJ2-7,TRBD1,CAISESGRQGEYF,TGTGCCATCAGTGAGTCAGGCCGGCAGGGGGAGTACTTC
.,TRBV11-2,TRBJ2-7,.,CASSPNWGRSYEQYF,TGTGCCAGCAGCCCAAATTGGGGCCGCTCCTACGAGCAGTACTTC
.,TRBV5-4,TRBJ1-1,.,CASSFYGGGREAFF,TGTGCCAGCAGCTTCTATGGCGGCGGCCGGGAAGCTTTCTTT
.,TRBV7-9,TRBJ2-1,TRBD1,CASSTGQGRQFF,TGTGCCAGCAGCACCGGACAGGGTAGACAGTTCTTC
.,TRBV9,TRBJ2-7,.,CASSAGFQLSYEQYF,TGTGCCAGCAGCGCAGGGTTCCAACTCTCCTACGAGCAGTACTTC
.,TRBV7-2,TRBJ2-2,.,CASSFFRGNGELFF,TGTGCCAGCAGCTTTTTCCGGGGGAACGGGGAGCTGTTTTTT
.,TRBV6-5,TRBJ2-1,TRBD2,CASRSLAEYNEQFF,TGTGCCAGCAGGAGTCTAGCGGAATACAATGAGCAGTTCTTC
.,TRBV13,TRBJ1-1,TRBD1,CASSTRGWTEAFF,TGTGCCAGCAGCACCAGGGGGTGGACTGAAGCTTTCTTT
once,TRBV24-1,TRBJ2-1,.,CATSDSRESYNEQFF,TGTGCCACCAGTGATAGCCGGGAATCCTACAATGAGCAGTTCTTC